The 4 T cell receptor beta chains below all came from one sample that was sequenced in a study of blood T cell repertoires in COVID-19 (dated by TCRdb to 2020 to 2022). Libraries came from the immunoSEQ multiplex PCR assay. This is the immuneACCESS table as TCRdb keeps it, with only in-frame sequences that have V and J called. A part of the clones is gone; compared with another copy, unresolved V genes explain less than half, and the rest is unexplained. The sample yields 90,000 or so clones; about nine tenths were counted once. The ten largest make up about 4.9% of the sample. The sequencing sample was made of peripheral blood. The receptors come from a man in his 60s with COVID-19, enrolled during active disease.

The rearrangement joins TRBV7-2 to TRBJ1-4; possible D gene TRBD1, 5 bases. The germline V gene has CDR1 SGHTA and CDR2 FQGNSA. V lost 3 bases and J lost 8, with 13 bases in between. The CDR3 is 14 amino acids. The CDR3: CASSLGTGLEKLFF. Here the CDR3 DNA reads TGTGCCAGCAGCTTGGGAACAGGTCTGGAAAAACTGTTTTTT.

This clone was recorded a few times. This chain uses TRBV30 with TRBJ1-4, with 10 bases fitting TRBD1. The ends lost 3 bases at V and 6 bases at J; junction bases unmatched: 4. The CDR3 is 14 residues long. Germline V gives CDR1 GTSNPN, CDR2 SVGIG (reference sequence). As DNA, the CDR3 is TGTGCCTGGAGCTCCGGGACAGGGGATGAAAAACTGTTTTTT. This sequence encodes CAWSSGTGDEKLFF.

This clone was recorded only once. The J gene is TRBJ2-2, the V gene TRBV4-1; D ambiguous. The CDR3 loop spans 14 amino acids. Trimming took 3 bases from V and 4 from J, leaving 9 bases between them. Germline V gene lookup returns CDR1 MGHRA and CDR2 YSYEKL. CDR3 nucleotide sequence: TGCGCCAGCAGCCATCTAATCTCCACCGGGGAGCTGTTTTTT. Residues: CASSHLISTGELFF.

The rearrangement links TRBV5-8 to TRBJ1-6; 8 nucleotides line up with TRBD1. The CDR3 has 17 residues. CDR1 and CDR2 (germline): SGHTS, YDEGEE. Trimming cost V 4 bases and J 6 bases; bases outside gene matches: 12. The CDR3 spells CASSQWRTGQANSPLHF. CDR3 nucleotide sequence: TGTGCCAGCAGCCAATGGAGGACGGGACAGGCTAATTCACCCCTCCACTTT.